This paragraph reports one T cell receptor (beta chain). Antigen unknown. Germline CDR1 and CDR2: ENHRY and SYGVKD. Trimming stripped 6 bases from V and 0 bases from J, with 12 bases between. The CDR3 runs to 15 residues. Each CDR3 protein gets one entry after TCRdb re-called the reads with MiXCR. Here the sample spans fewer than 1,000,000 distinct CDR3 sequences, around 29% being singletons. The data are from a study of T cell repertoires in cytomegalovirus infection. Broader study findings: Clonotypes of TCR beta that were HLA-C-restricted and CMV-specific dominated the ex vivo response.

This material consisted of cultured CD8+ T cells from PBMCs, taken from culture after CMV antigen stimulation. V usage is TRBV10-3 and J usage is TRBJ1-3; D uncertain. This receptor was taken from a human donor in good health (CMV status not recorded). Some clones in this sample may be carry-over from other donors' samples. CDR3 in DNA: TGTGCCATCAGGGTGCCGCGGGGCTCTGGAAACACCATATATTTT. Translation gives CAIRVPRGSGNTIYF.